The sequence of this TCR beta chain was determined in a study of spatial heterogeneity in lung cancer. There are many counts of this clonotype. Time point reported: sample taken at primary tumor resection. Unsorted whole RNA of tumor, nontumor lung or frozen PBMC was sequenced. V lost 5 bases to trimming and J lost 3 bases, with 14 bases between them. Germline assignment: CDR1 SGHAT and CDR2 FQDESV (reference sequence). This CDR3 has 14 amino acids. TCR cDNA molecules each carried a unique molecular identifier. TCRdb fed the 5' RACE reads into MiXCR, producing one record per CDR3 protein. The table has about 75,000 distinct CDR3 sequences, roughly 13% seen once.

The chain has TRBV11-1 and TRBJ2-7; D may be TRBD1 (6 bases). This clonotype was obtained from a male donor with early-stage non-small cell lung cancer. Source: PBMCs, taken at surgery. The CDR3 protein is CASSPRTAFYEQYF. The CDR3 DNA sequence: TGTGCCAGCAGCCCACGGACAGCGTTCTACGAGCAGTACTTC.